These 22 T cell receptor beta chains were all obtained from the same sample, sequenced in a study of technical replicates of blood from a few donors. The assay was immunoSEQ multiplex PCR, and TCRdb's table has in-frame clones only and misses some. The data contain fewer than 90,000 clones, roughly 93% of them singletons. The sequenced material came from T cells isolated from PBMCs. Receptors were obtained from a human donor in good health.

The chain recombines TRBV21-1 with TRBJ2-7; TRBD1 is taken as the D call from the table, unchecked against the DNA. TRBV21-1 has pseudogene status. CDR3 length: 16 amino acids. The CDR3 DNA reads TGTGCCAGCAGCAAAGCTCTAGGGGACAGCTCCTACGAGCAGTACTTC. This translates into CASSKALGDSSYEQYF.

This chain links TRBV5-1 with TRBJ2-5; 7 nucleotides match TRBD1. This CDR3 is 13 amino acids long. Losses at the gene ends were 4 bases for V and 1 base for J; bases not matched to a gene: 1. CDR1 and CDR2 (germline): SGHRS, YFSETQ. CDR3 bases: TGCGCCAGCAGCCGGGACAGCCAAGAGACCCAGTACTTC. Translating it yields CASSRDSQETQYF. The variable domain in full, with the rest retrieved from reference TRBV5-1 and TRBJ2-5, is KAGVTQTPRYLIKTRGQQVTLSCSPISGHRSVSWYQQTPGQGLQFLFEYFSETQRNKGNFPGRFSGRQFSNSRSEMNVSTLELGDSALYLCASSRDSQETQYFGPGTRLLVL.

CDR3 in amino acids: CASSTHVRESNYGYTF. In DNA, the CDR3 is TGTGCCAGTAGTACCCATGTTCGGGAATCTAACTATGGCTACACCTTC. J is TRBJ1-2 and V is TRBV19; D unresolved. Germline V gene lookup returns CDR1 LNHDA and CDR2 SQIVND (reference sequence). V dropped 4 bases and J dropped 0 bases, with 15 bases sitting between them. CDR3 size: 16 residues.

The rearrangement joins TRBV5-6 to TRBJ2-5; 13 bases line up with TRBD2. Germline trimming cut 1 base from V and 6 bases from J; bases unmatched to any gene: 3. The CDR3 totals 15 residues. Per germline, CDR1 SGHDT and CDR2 YYEEEE. The CDR3 coding sequence is TGTGCCAGCAGCTTGTGGACTAGCGGGAGCCAGACCCAGTACTTC. Its translation: CASSLWTSGSQTQYF.

This chain links TRBV11-3 with TRBJ1-1; 10 nucleotides line up with TRBD1. CDR1 and CDR2 (germline): SGHNT, YENEEA. After removal of 4 bases from V and 11 bases from J, the junction contained 7 bases not matched to a gene. This CDR3 has 13 amino acids. CDR3 nucleotide sequence: TGTGCCAGCAGCTACTACGGACAGGGGGGGGCTTTCTTT. It specifies CASSYYGQGGAFF.

The rearrangement links TRBV7-8 to TRBJ1-4; D is unclear. Deletions cut 1 base from V and 0 bases from J, with 6 bases between. Germline V gene data show CDR1 as SGHVS and CDR2 as FQNEAQ. There are 15 residues in the CDR3. The CDR3 coding sequence is TGTGCCAGCAGCTTAGGAGGTACAACTAATGAAAAACTGTTTTTT. It translates to CASSLGGTTNEKLFF. Based on the CDR3 plus reference TRBV7-8 and TRBJ1-4, the full variable domain is GAGVSQSPRYKVAKRGQDVALRCDPISGHVSLFWYQQALGQGPEFLTYFQNEAQLDKSGLPSDRFFAERPEGSVSTLKIQRTQQEDSAVYLCASSLGGTTNEKLFFGSGTQLSVL.

The chain carries TRBV6-6 and TRBJ1-1, with 7 bases that match TRBD1. The CDR3 consists of 13 residues. Germline V gene data show CDR1 as MNHNY and CDR2 as SVGAGI (reference sequence). V was clipped by 5 bases and J by 7 bases; unmatched bases: 7. The CDR3 sequence is CASSTGAAGEAFF. In nucleotides, the CDR3 is TGTGCCAGCAGTACAGGGGCAGCAGGTGAAGCTTTCTTT.

J is TRBJ2-2 and V is TRBV9, with D possibly being TRBD2 (5 bases). Trimming removed 1 base at V and 5 bases at J, with 12 bases between. Germline V gene data show CDR1 as SGDLS and CDR2 as YYNGEE. The CDR3 loop spans 15 amino acids. This CDR3 reads CASSVKRDYTGELFF. The CDR3 nucleotides are TGTGCCAGCAGCGTAAAACGGGATTATACCGGGGAGCTGTTTTTT.

V is TRBV18 and J is TRBJ1-1, with D uncertain. The germline CDR1 and CDR2 sequences are KGHSH and LQKENI. Trimming shortened V by 3 bases and J by 7 bases, and 9 bases separated the two germline ends. CDR3 length: 12 amino acids. CDR3 loop: CASSPRDFEAFF. The CDR3 DNA sequence: TGTGCCAGCTCACCTCGGGATTTTGAAGCTTTCTTT.

The genes are TRBV5-1 and TRBJ1-4; no clear D gene. This CDR3 is built from 14 residues. Germline CDR1 and CDR2: SGHRS and YFSETQ. Trimming took 2 bases from V and 4 from J, leaving 9 bases between them. The CDR3 sequence: CASSLVGLNEKLFF. CDR3 nucleotide sequence: TGCGCCAGCAGCTTAGTGGGCCTTAATGAAAAACTGTTTTTT.

V gene TRBV5-6 combines with J gene TRBJ1-2, with TRBD1 as a possible D gene (6 bases). Germline V gene data show CDR1 as SGHDT and CDR2 as YYEEEE. Trimming removed 1 base at V and 5 bases at J, with 12 bases between. This CDR3 contains 14 residues. This CDR3 reads CASSLSGEVYGYTF. The CDR3 DNA reads as TGTGCCAGCAGCTTGTCAGGGGAAGTATATGGCTACACCTTC.

This chain joins TRBV7-9 and TRBJ1-1; D might be TRBD1 (6 bases). Per the germline V gene, CDR1 is SEHNR and CDR2 is FQNEAQ (reference sequence). The V end was cut by 5 bases, the J end by 0 bases, with 10 bases between. This CDR3 region has 14 residues. The chain's CDR3 is CASSRTVLNTEAFF. In DNA form, the CDR3 reads TGTGCCAGCAGCCGGACAGTGCTGAACACTGAAGCTTTCTTT.

The rearrangement uses TRBV28 and TRBJ1-5; unclear D gene. V was trimmed by 8 bases and J by 0 bases, leaving 2 bases between them. The germline V gene encodes CDR1 MDHEN and CDR2 SYDVKM. The CDR3 loop spans 11 amino acids. This CDR3 reads CASHSNQPQHF. The CDR3 DNA reads as TGTGCCAGCCATAGCAATCAGCCCCAGCATTTT.

This chain links TRBV4-1 with TRBJ2-5; D is ambiguous. Germline assignment: CDR1 MGHRA and CDR2 YSYEKL. This CDR3 contains 13 residues. Trimming took off 1 base at V and 1 base at J, with 4 bases between the two ends. DNA of the CDR3: TGCGCCAGCAGCCAAGTGGCCCAAGAGACCCAGTACTTC. Amino acids: CASSQVAQETQYF.

The rearrangement uses TRBV6-5 and TRBJ1-1; TRBD1 agrees at 9 bases. Germline V gene data show CDR1 as MNHEY and CDR2 as SVGAGI. Trimming cost V 4 bases and J 3 bases; bases outside gene matches: 0. The CDR3 has 13 residues. The DNA of the CDR3 is TGTGCCAGCAGTTGGACAGGGGACACTGAAGCTTTCTTT. This codes for CASSWTGDTEAFF.

This clone was seen once. The V gene is TRBV4-1, the J gene TRBJ1-1; 9 positions match TRBD1. V was clipped by 3 bases and J by 8 bases; unmatched bases: 4. Germline assignment: CDR1 MGHRA and CDR2 YSYEKL. CDR3 length: 13 residues. The CDR3 DNA follows: TGCGCCAGCAGCCATCCCGGACAGGGGGAAGCTTTCTTT. This encodes CASSHPGQGEAFF.

The chain carries TRBV14 and TRBJ2-7; 7 nucleotides align to TRBD2. The CDR3 length is 12 residues. Germline trimming cut 3 bases from V and 9 bases from J; bases unmatched to any gene: 5. The V gene's germline CDR1 is SGHDN and CDR2 FVKESK. This CDR3 reads CASSHPGGGQYF. For the CDR3, the DNA is TGTGCCAGCAGCCACCCTGGGGGGGGGCAGTACTTC. Full variable domain (remainder filled in from reference TRBV14 and TRBJ2-7): EAGVTQFPSHSVIEKGQTVTLRCDPISGHDNLYWYRRVMGKEIKFLLHFVKESKQDESGMPNNRFLAERTGGTYSTLKVQPAELEDSGVYFCASSHPGGGQYFGPGTRLTVT.

The CDR3 sequence: CASSVTLTGGTGELFF. The CDR3 DNA is TGTGCCAGCAGTGTTACTCTTACAGGGGGGACCGGGGAGCTGTTTTTT. This rearrangement joins TRBV28 to TRBJ2-2; 8 nucleotides line up with TRBD1. Germline values: CDR1 MDHEN, CDR2 SYDVKM. The V and J ends lost 5 bases and 5 bases, in that order; junction bases with no gene match: 10. The CDR3 is 16 residues long.

This chain uses TRBV11-3 with TRBJ2-7; 10 bases line up with TRBD2. Germline assignment: CDR1 SGHNT and CDR2 YENEEA. This CDR3 is built from 16 residues. V was pared by 5 bases and J by 1 base, with 8 bases of the junction left unmatched. This chain's CDR3 is CASSPWIAGGSYEQYF. The CDR3 coding sequence is TGTGCCAGCAGCCCTTGGATAGCGGGGGGTTCCTACGAGCAGTACTTC.

This rearrangement joins TRBV14 to TRBJ1-2, with 7 bases identical to TRBD1. This CDR3 is built from 13 residues. The germline V gene encodes CDR1 SGHDN and CDR2 FVKESK. The V gene end was trimmed by 4 bases and the J gene end by 8 bases; junction bases not matched to a gene: 7. The CDR3: CASSPQDRAGYTF. The CDR3 DNA is TGTGCCAGCAGCCCACAAGACAGGGCAGGCTACACCTTC.

This clone was seen only once. CDR3 protein: CASVILAGGPYNEQFF. In DNA, the CDR3 is TGTGCCAGCGTGATTCTAGCGGGAGGGCCTTACAATGAGCAGTTCTTC. The chain employs TRBV5-6 and TRBJ2-1; 12 positions match TRBD2. The V and J ends lost 7 bases and 4 bases, in that order; junction bases with no gene match: 9. In germline, CDR1 is SGHDT, CDR2 YYEEEE. CDR3 length equals 16 residues.

CDR3 in amino acids: CASRPGTGYGYTF. The CDR3 DNA sequence: TGCGCCAGCAGACCCGGGACAGGCTATGGCTACACCTTC. The gene calls are TRBV10-2 and TRBJ1-2; 8 positions match TRBD1. After removal of 6 bases from V and 4 bases from J, the junction contained 4 bases not matched to a gene. CDR3 length equals 13 residues. CDR1 WSHSY and CDR2 SAAADI come from the germline V gene.